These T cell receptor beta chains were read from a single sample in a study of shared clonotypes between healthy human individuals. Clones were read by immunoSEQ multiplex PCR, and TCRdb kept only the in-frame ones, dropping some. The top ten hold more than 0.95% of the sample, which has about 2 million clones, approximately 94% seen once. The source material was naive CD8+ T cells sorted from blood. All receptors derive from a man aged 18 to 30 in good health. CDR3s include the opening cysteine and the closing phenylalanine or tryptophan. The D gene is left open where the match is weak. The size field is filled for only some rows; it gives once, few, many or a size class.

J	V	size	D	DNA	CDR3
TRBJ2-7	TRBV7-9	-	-	TGTGCCAGCGAACCAATGAGTGGCGAGCAGTACTTC	CASEPMSGEQYF
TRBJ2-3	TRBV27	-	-	TGTGCCAGCAGTCTCGGGGGTAGCACAGATACGCAGTATTTT	CASSLGGSTDTQYF
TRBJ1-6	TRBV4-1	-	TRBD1	TGCGCCAGCAGCCTACAGGGGCAGGGGGATAATTCACCCCTCCACTTT	CASSLQGQGDNSPLHF
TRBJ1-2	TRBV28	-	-	TGTGCCAGCAGGGCAGGGGCAAACTATGGCTACACCTTC	CASRAGANYGYTF
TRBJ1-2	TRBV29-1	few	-	TGCAGCGTTGAAGAGCAGCAAGCTAACTATGGCTACACCTTC	CSVEEQQANYGYTF
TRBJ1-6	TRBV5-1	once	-	TGCGCCAGCAGCTTGGTACCCCCGGACAGCGTTAATTCACCCCTCCACTTT	CASSLVPPDSVNSPLHF
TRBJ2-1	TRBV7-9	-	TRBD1	TGTGCCAGCAGCTTTGTGGACAGGGGACCCTACAATGAGCAGTTCTTC	CASSFVDRGPYNEQFF
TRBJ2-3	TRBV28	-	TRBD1	TGTGCCAGCAGTTCCGGGACAGGGGGCGTATCAGATACGCAGTATTTT	CASSSGTGGVSDTQYF
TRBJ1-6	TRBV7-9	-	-	TGTGCCAGCAGCTTGATGCAGGGACAAAATTCACCCCTCCACTTT	CASSLMQGQNSPLHF
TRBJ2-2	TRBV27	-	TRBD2	TGTGCCAGCAGTTTTGGTGGCGGGGGGAACACCGGGGAGCTGTTTTTT	CASSFGGGGNTGELFF
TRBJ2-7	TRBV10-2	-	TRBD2	TGCGCCAGCACCTCCGTGACTAGCGGCTACGAGCAGTACTTC	CASTSVTSGYEQYF
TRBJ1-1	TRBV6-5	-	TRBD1	TGTGCCAGCAGCCCGACAGGGCAGAACACTGAAGCTTTCTTT	CASSPTGQNTEAFF
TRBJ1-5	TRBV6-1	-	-	TGTGCCAGCAGTGAATGGGGGGAGCCCCAGCATTTT	CASSEWGEPQHF
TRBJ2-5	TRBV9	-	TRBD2	TGTGCCAGCAGCGTAGCGCTAGCGGGAGGGGAGACCCAGTACTTC	CASSVALAGGETQYF
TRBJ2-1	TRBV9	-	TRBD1	TGTGCCAGCAGCGTTGAGGGACAGGGTAAGGATGAGCAGTTCTTC	CASSVEGQGKDEQFF
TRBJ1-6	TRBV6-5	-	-	TGTGCCAGCAGTTACGACGTCTCCTATAATTCACCCCTCCACTTT	CASSYDVSYNSPLHF
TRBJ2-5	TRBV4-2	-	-	TGTGCCAGCAGCCAAGAGGAGGCAGCAGCCCTGGAGACCCAGTACTTC	CASSQEEAAALETQYF